These 27 T cell receptor beta chains were sequenced from one sample in a study of regulatory T cells in long-lasting Graves disease. The TCR beta library used iRepertoire HTBI primers with Arm-PCR amplification of CDR3. TCRdb re-analysed the multiplex PCR reads in MiXCR, keeping a single row per CDR3 protein. The data show approximately 400,000 distinct CDR3 sequences, about 25% seen once. Described time point: persistent/refractory GD, antithyroid drugs over 5 years with positive TRAb. The TCR library was made from RNA extracted from PBMCs. The sample in question was peripheral blood mononuclear cells (PBMCs), obtained when the disease was refractory, from a patient treated with antithyroid drugs. These TCRs come from a female donor with Graves disease.

Concerning this clonotype: Since no conserved phenylalanine or tryptophan closes the CDR3, a read error is the likely cause. The gene calls are TRBV7-9 and TRBJ2-5; no definite D call. Trimming took off 1 base at V and 0 bases at J, with 9 bases between the two ends. Germline V gene sequence: CDR1 SEHNR, CDR2 FQNEAQ (reference sequence). The CDR3 extends over 15 amino acids. The CDR3 coding sequence is TGTGCCAGCAGCTTAGATCTTATGTACCAAGAGACCCAGTACCTC. It yields the protein CASSLDLMYQETQYL.

The chain is built from TRBV7-9 and TRBJ2-2; D may correspond to TRBD1 or TRBD2 (6 bases each). The ends were cut back, 3 bases at V and 2 bases at J, with 13 bases in the middle. CDR3 length: 16 amino acids. Germline V lookup: CDR1 SEHNR, CDR2 FQNEAQ (reference sequence). The CDR3 sequence is CASSLGGAGNTGELFF. The DNA for the CDR3 is TGTGCCAGCAGCTTGGGGGGCGCGGGAAACACCGGGGAGCTGTTTTTT. The full variable domain, its missing parts supplied by reference TRBV7-9 and TRBJ2-2, is DTGVSQNPRHKITKRGQNVTFRCDPISEHNRLYWYRQTLGQGPEFLTYFQNEAQLEKSRLLSDRFSAERPKGSFSTLEIQRTEQGDSAMYLCASSLGGAGNTGELFFGEGSRLTVL.

This clonotype was seen many times. This chain links TRBV12-3 or TRBV12-4 with TRBJ2-7; D possibly corresponds to TRBD1 (8 bases). The CDR3 is made up of 14 amino acids. The germline V and J ends were trimmed by 5 bases and 10 bases, with 21 bases remaining between them. CDR3 sequence: CASSARGTGTNQYF. As DNA, the CDR3 is TGTGCCAGCAGTGCGCGGGGGACAGGAACTAATCAGTACTTC.

As DNA, the CDR3 is TGTGCCAGCAGCTCCCGCGTCGGCGGAAGCACAGATACGCAGTATTTT. Its protein product is CASSSRVGGSTDTQYF. The chain joins TRBV7-8 to TRBJ2-3; D remains ambiguous. Germline CDR1 reads SGHVS; CDR2 reads FQNEAQ. Trimming stripped 4 bases from V and 0 bases from J, with 14 bases between. The CDR3 extends over 16 amino acids.

This clonotype has at least ten counts. The rearrangement joins TRBV2 to TRBJ2-7; 12 nucleotides match TRBD1. The CDR3 runs to 14 residues. Germline V CDR1 and CDR2: SNHLY, FYNNEI. V shed 6 bases and J 5 bases; nucleotides not matched to a gene: 5. In DNA form, the CDR3 reads TGTGCCAGCAGGACCGGGACAGGGGGCGACGAGCAGTACTTC. Translated: CASRTGTGGDEQYF. Looking up the rest from reference TRBV2 and TRBJ2-7 gives the full variable domain: EPEVTQTPSHQVTQMGQEVILRCVPISNHLYFYWYRQILGQKVEFLVSFYNNEISEKSEIFDDQFSVERPDGSNFTLKIRSTKLEDSAMYFCASRTGTGGDEQYFGPGTRLTVT.

This clonotype has just a few counts. This chain uses TRBV20-1 with TRBJ1-5; 7 bases map to TRBD1. The J segment lost 4 bases and the V segment lost 6 bases, leaving 12 bases of the junction unmatched. Germline V gene lookup returns CDR1 DFQATT and CDR2 SNEGSKA (reference sequence). The CDR3 is made up of 15 amino acids. Written as DNA, the CDR3 is TGCAGTGCAAGACAGGGATGGGCCGAGAATCAGCCCCAGCATTTT. It specifies CSARQGWAENQPQHF.

The chain recombines TRBV30 with TRBJ1-1; no clear D gene. Deletions cut 2 bases from V and 1 base from J, with 8 bases between. CDR1 is GTSNPN and CDR2 is SVGIG in the germline V gene (reference sequence). This CDR3 comprises 13 residues. The CDR3 DNA follows: TGTGCCTGGAGTAAGAACAGGAACACTGAAGCTTTCTTT. Translated, it gives CAWSKNRNTEAFF.

The rearrangement uses TRBV7-8 and TRBJ1-1; D perhaps matches TRBD1 (6 bases). From germline, CDR1 is SGHVS and CDR2 FQNEAQ. V dropped 8 bases and J dropped 4 bases, with 17 bases sitting between them. This CDR3 is 14 amino acids long. The CDR3 nucleotides read TGTGCCAGCGGCAATCAACAGGGACCCACTGAAGCTTTCTTT. Translated, it gives CASGNQQGPTEAFF.

The chain combines TRBV20-1 with TRBJ1-1; no clear D. The germline V gene encodes CDR1 DFQATT and CDR2 SNEGSKA (reference sequence). Trimming left V 1 base short and J 0 bases short, with 6 bases between. CDR3 size: 13 residues. CDR3 nucleotide sequence: TGCAGTGCTAGAGGCAGGCTGAACACTGAAGCTTTCTTT. Protein sequence: CSARGRLNTEAFF.

The J gene is TRBJ2-7, the V gene TRBV28; the D gene is possibly TRBD2 (5 bases). Trimming took off 1 base at V and 4 bases at J, with 26 bases between the two ends. Germline loops: CDR1 MDHEN, CDR2 SYDVKM. The CDR3 contains 19 residues. CDR3 protein: CASSLSIRLSGRINYEQYF. Here the CDR3 DNA reads TGTGCCAGCAGTTTATCTATCCGGCTCAGCGGAAGAATAAATTACGAGCAGTACTTC.

The chain is built from TRBV29-1 and TRBJ2-7, with 8 bases that match TRBD1. The CDR3 is 12 amino acids. The ends lost 5 bases at V and 3 bases at J; junction bases unmatched: 3. Germline V gives CDR1 SQVTM, CDR2 ANQGSEA. The CDR3 DNA follows: TGCAGCGTTCAGGGGGCAGGCTACGAGCAGTACTTC. This sequence encodes CSVQGAGYEQYF.

The chain has TRBV10-3 and TRBJ1-2, with TRBD1 matching over 7 bases. CDR1 and CDR2 (germline): ENHRY, SYGVKD. The CDR3 is 13 residues long. V lost 8 bases to trimming and J lost 7 bases; unmatched junction nucleotides: 10. The CDR3 nucleotides read TGTGCCATCGGGACAGCTGGGGCCGGTGGCTACACCTTC. This encodes CAIGTAGAGGYTF.

This clonotype was counted a single time. The rearrangement joins TRBV19 to TRBJ1-2; D may be TRBD1 (5 bases). Germline lookup yields CDR1 LNHDA and CDR2 SQIVND (reference sequence). The CDR3 totals 11 residues. The V end was cut by 9 bases, the J end by 6 bases, with 11 bases between. CDR3 loop: CASRDLDGYTF. CDR3 in DNA: TGTGCCAGCAGGGATCTAGATGGCTACACCTTC.

This clonotype was detected only a few times. This chain links TRBV6-1 with TRBJ2-7, with 9 positions matching TRBD1. The CDR3 spans 16 residues. V lost 5 bases to trimming and J lost 9 bases; unmatched junction nucleotides: 17. In germline, CDR1 is MNHNS, CDR2 SASEGT. This chain's CDR3 is CASSKDRGRQSSGQYF. The CDR3 coding sequence is TGTGCCAGCAGTAAGGACAGGGGCCGTCAATCTAGTGGGCAGTACTTC.

The chain uses TRBV7-2 and TRBJ2-5; 7 nucleotides match TRBD2. This CDR3 comprises 16 residues. CDR1 is SGHTA, CDR2 FQGNSA, per germline. The ends lost 1 base at V and 5 bases at J; junction bases unmatched: 10. The CDR3 loop reads CASSLVTSSRGETQYF. The CDR3 nucleotides are TGTGCCAGCAGCTTAGTAACGTCATCGCGGGGGGAGACCCAGTACTTC.

This clonotype was observed many times. V is TRBV2 and J is TRBJ1-1, with D tentatively TRBD1 (5 bases). This CDR3 has 13 residues. Looked up from germline, CDR1 is SNHLY and CDR2 is FYNNEI. Between the trimmed V and J ends, which lost 6 bases and 1 base, there was a span of 9 bases. In DNA form, the CDR3 reads TGTGCCAGCAGACTTAGGGGGAACACTGAAGCTTTCTTT. This sequence encodes CASRLRGNTEAFF.

This clonotype has at least ten counts. The chain combines TRBV12-3 or TRBV12-4 with TRBJ2-5, with a possible D match to TRBD1 (5 bases). The CDR3 runs to 15 residues. With 2 bases removed from V and 2 bases from J, the gap between germline ends came to 12 bases. Written as DNA, the CDR3 is TGTGCCAGCAGTTTAACCGACAGAACGCAAGAGACCCAGTACTTC. Translated: CASSLTDRTQETQYF.

There are a few counts of this clonotype. The V call is TRBV20-1, the J call TRBJ1-1; D is uncertain. The germline CDR1 and CDR2 sequences are DFQATT and SNEGSKA (reference sequence). The V end was cut by 0 bases, the J end by 1 base, with 9 bases between. The CDR3 loop spans 14 amino acids. The CDR3 here is CSARDHTANTEAFF. The CDR3, as DNA: TGCAGTGCTAGAGACCATACAGCGAACACTGAAGCTTTCTTT.

To note about this clonotype: Just one base apart from a much larger clone, this may be a read error. It is unclear where the CDR3 begins or ends on the DNA, so no DNA is shown, and the CDR3 is as TCRdb lists it. This sequence joins TRBV5-6 and TRBJ1-2; the table assigns TRBD1, which was not confirmed against the DNA. The CDR3 is 14 amino acids long, termini counted. Per the germline V gene, CDR1 is SGHDT and CDR2 is YYEEEE. CDR3 in amino acids: CASSFGQGNRGHTF.

V usage is TRBV7-9 and J usage is TRBJ2-5; either TRBD1 or TRBD2 may supply D (6 bases each). V was trimmed by 1 base and J by 5 bases, leaving 14 bases between them. CDR3 length: 15 residues. Per germline, CDR1 SEHNR and CDR2 FQNEAQ (reference sequence). The CDR3 coding sequence is TGTGCCAGCAGCTTAGATCCCGGGGGCTGGGAGACCCAGTACTTC. This codes for CASSLDPGGWETQYF. Filled out from reference TRBV7-9 and TRBJ2-5, the complete variable domain reads DTGVSQNPRHKITKRGQNVTFRCDPISEHNRLYWYRQTLGQGPEFLTYFQNEAQLEKSRLLSDRFSAERPKGSFSTLEIQRTEQGDSAMYLCASSLDPGGWETQYFGPGTRLLVL.

The chain links TRBV29-1 to TRBJ1-1; TRBD1 matches at 9 bases. CDR3 length: 13 residues. The trim removed 6 bases at V and 2 bases at J, leaving 4 bases unmatched. Looked up from germline, CDR1 is SQVTM and CDR2 is ANQGSEA. CDR3 coding DNA: TGCAGCGTAGACAGGGGGGGTAACACTGAAGCTTTCTTT. Translated: CSVDRGGNTEAFF.

The chain recombines TRBV6-5 with TRBJ2-1; D gene uncertain. Germline-derived CDR1 and CDR2 are MNHEY and SVGAGI. V lost 0 bases, J lost 5 bases, and 14 bases lay in between. CDR3 length: 16 residues. The CDR3 loop is CASSYSGVERDNEQFF. The DNA of the CDR3 is TGTGCCAGCAGTTACTCGGGTGTAGAACGGGACAATGAGCAGTTCTTC.

The gene calls are TRBV19 and TRBJ1-5; D unclear. Trimming removed 3 bases at V and 3 bases at J, with 15 bases between. Germline assignment: CDR1 LNHDA and CDR2 SQIVND (reference sequence). The CDR3 runs to 16 residues. The DNA for the CDR3 is TGTGCCAGTAGTATGATCGTGGCACTACCCAATCAGCCCCAGCATTTT. Its protein is CASSMIVALPNQPQHF.

The chain combines TRBV11-2 with TRBJ2-7; D is possibly TRBD2 (6 bases). CDR1 SGHAT and CDR2 FQNNGV come from the germline V gene. This CDR3 comprises 19 residues. The V end was cut by 4 bases, the J end by 2 bases, with 27 bases between. DNA of the CDR3: TGTGCCAGCAGCTCAAGCCTATTAGTCGGGACTCCTACAGCCTACGAGCAGTACTTC. Protein: CASSSSLLVGTPTAYEQYF.

This clonotype was seen only a few times. The chain employs TRBV2 and TRBJ2-5; TRBD1 aligns across 7 bases. V gave up 10 bases and J gave up 3 bases; unmatched junction bases: 5. This CDR3 contains 12 residues. CDR1 and CDR2 (germline): SNHLY, FYNNEI. The CDR3 nucleotides are TGTGCCACCATCGACAGGGAAGAGACCCAGTACTTC. Its protein product is CATIDREETQYF.

The sample holds many counts of this clonotype. This chain links TRBV7-2 with TRBJ2-7; D gene unclear. This CDR3 is 11 amino acids long. V lost 7 bases and J 3 bases, leaving 7 bases between the germline ends. CDR1 and CDR2 (germline): SGHTA, FQGNSA. The CDR3 here is CASTQYYEQYF. As DNA, the CDR3 is TGTGCCAGCACCCAGTACTACGAGCAGTACTTC.

This clonotype was picked up a small number of times. The chain employs TRBV15 and TRBJ2-5, with 10 bases matching TRBD2. Germline CDR1 is LNHNV and CDR2 is YYDKDF (reference sequence). The CDR3 covers 18 residues. The trim removed 3 bases at V and 2 bases at J, leaving 12 bases unmatched. CDR3 coding DNA: TGTGCCACCAGCAGTGCCGAACACCTAGCGGGAGTACAAGAGACCCAGTACTTC. Translation: CATSSAEHLAGVQETQYF.